This T cell receptor (beta chain) is drawn from a study of identical twins. Study-wide results and caveats: With abundant cord blood beta clonotypes, insertions were fewer; memory repertoires showed no such pattern.

Trimming shortened V by 2 bases and J by 2 bases, and 10 bases separated the two germline ends. This CDR3 spans 15 amino acids. Per germline, CDR1 MNHEY and CDR2 SVGAGI. One entry per CDR3 protein results from TCRdb running MiXCR on the 5' RACE reads. The sample yields over 500,000 distinct CDR3 sequences, about 20% seen once. The table lists this clonotype with a few counts. Its antigen is as yet unknown. Separately, the same data were catalogued under a study of T cells expressing NK-cell markers. That paper states: Dominant NKG2C+ clonotypes in six donors made up 1.0-7.0% of CD8+ T cells.

The source is a woman between 18 and 29 years old in good health. The sample taken for sequencing was CD4+ T cells sorted from blood. The chain uses TRBV6-5 and TRBJ2-1, with a possible D match to TRBD2 (5 bases). CDR3 region: CASSYGEPTYNEQFF. As DNA, the CDR3 is TGTGCCAGCAGTTACGGGGAGCCAACCTACAATGAGCAGTTCTTC.